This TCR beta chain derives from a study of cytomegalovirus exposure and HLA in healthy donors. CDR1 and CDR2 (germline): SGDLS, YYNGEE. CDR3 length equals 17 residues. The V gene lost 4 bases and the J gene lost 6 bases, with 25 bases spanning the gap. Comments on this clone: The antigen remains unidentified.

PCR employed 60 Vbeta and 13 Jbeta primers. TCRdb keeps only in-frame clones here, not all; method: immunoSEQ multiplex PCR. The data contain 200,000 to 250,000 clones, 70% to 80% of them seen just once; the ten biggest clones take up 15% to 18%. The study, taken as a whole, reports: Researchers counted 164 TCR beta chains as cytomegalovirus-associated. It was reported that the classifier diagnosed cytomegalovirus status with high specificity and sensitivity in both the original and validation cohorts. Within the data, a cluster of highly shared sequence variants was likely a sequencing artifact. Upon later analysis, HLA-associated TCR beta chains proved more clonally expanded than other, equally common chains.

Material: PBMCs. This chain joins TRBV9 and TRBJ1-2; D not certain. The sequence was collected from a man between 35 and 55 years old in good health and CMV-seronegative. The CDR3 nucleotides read TGTGCCAGCAGCCCTAGTCGGAGGGAGGAGGACCCCGATGGCTACACCTTC. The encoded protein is CASSPSRREEDPDGYTF.